This TCR beta chain was identified in a study of blood T cell repertoires in COVID-19. Individuals aged about 18 to 95 years were recruited from around 22 US areas. Libraries were prepared by immunoSEQ multiplex PCR; TCRdb keeps only in-frame clonotypes and omits some of them. Of fewer than 600,000 clones listed, over 75% were seen once; the top ten hold 1.8%. Germline CDR1 is MNHNS and CDR2 is SASEGT. CDR3 length equals 14 residues. V shed 3 bases, J shed 4 bases, and the junction held 5 bases outside the gene matches. This clone appeared once. The source material was PBMCs or T cells enriched from blood (not recorded which). The TCR originated in a woman in her thirties or forties who had recovered from COVID-19. The gene calls are TRBV6-1 and TRBJ1-2; 7 positions match TRBD1. Here the CDR3 DNA reads TGTGCCAGCAGTGATACGGGACAGACCTATGGCTACACCTTC. Its translation is CASSDTGQTYGYTF.